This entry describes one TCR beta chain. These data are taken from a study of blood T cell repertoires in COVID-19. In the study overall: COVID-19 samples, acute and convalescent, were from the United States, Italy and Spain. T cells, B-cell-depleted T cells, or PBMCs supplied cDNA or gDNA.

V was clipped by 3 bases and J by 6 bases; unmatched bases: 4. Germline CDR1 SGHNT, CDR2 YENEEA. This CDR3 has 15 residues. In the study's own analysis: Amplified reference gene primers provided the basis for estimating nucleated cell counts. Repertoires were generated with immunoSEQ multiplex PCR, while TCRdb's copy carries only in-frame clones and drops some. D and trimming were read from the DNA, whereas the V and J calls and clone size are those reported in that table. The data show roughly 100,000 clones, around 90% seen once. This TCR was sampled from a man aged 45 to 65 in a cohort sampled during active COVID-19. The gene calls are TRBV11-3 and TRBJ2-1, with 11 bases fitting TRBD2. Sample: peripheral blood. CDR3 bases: TGTGCCAGCAGCTTTAGCGGGGGGGCCATCAATGAGCAGTTCTTC. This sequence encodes CASSFSGGAINEQFF.